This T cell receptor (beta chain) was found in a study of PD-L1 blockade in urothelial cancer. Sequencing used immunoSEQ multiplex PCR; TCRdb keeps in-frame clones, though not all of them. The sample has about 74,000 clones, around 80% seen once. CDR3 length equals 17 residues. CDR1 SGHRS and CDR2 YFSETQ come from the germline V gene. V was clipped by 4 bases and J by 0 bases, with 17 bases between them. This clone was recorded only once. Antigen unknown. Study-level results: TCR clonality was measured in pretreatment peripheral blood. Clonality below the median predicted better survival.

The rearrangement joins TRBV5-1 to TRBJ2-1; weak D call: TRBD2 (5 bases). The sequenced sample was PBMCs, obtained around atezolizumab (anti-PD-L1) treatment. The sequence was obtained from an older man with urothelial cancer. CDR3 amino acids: CASSPNPTGSSYNEQFF. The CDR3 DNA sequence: TGCGCCAGCAGCCCCAATCCGACTGGGAGCTCCTACAATGAGCAGTTCTTC.